This T cell receptor beta chain appears in the sequencing data of a study of response to subunit inactivated influenza vaccine. The CDR3 totals 13 residues. Germline V CDR1 and CDR2: DFQATT, SNEGSKA (reference sequence). Trimming stripped 4 bases from V and 0 bases from J, with 10 bases between. TCRdb passed the RT-PCR reads through MiXCR, listing each CDR3 protein once. The sample gives 700,000 to 800,000 distinct CDR3 sequences, about 18% of which show up once; approximately 11% is in the top ten. This clonotype was counted only a few times. The rearrangement joins TRBV20-1 to TRBJ2-7; D not certain. The sequence was collected from a man aged 45-65 years who received an inactivated influenza vaccine. The source material was PBMCs from blood, sampled more than 4 days after vaccination. The CDR3 region is CSATGLHSYEQYF. The CDR3 coding sequence is TGCAGTGCTACCGGGCTACACTCCTACGAGCAGTACTTC.